The 21 T cell receptor beta chains below come from one sample, sequenced in a study of shared T cell receptors in the human thymus (TCRdb year 2021). The library was made by the immunoSEQ multiplex PCR assay. Held by TCRdb, this immuneACCESS table contains in-frame sequences only and omits some clones. Under half of the omission traces to an unresolved V gene where checked; the cause of the rest is unknown. The sample profile shows 720,000 or so clones; approximately 85% of them were found once. The ten largest clonotypes hold around 0.01% of the sample. These same records also appear under a second study, on human thymus T cells.

Sequenced: thymocytes. The source is a girl under three years old with a congenital heart defect. Donor details come from another sample of the same person, matched by shared clones.

This sequence joins TRBV5-1 and TRBJ1-1; D is ambiguous. This CDR3 is built from 13 residues. Germline assignment: CDR1 SGHRS and CDR2 YFSETQ. Between the trimmed V and J ends, which lost 4 bases and 3 bases, there was a span of 10 bases. CDR3 loop: CASSGGSDTEAFF. The CDR3 bases are TGCGCCAGCAGCGGAGGGAGCGACACTGAAGCTTTCTTT.

The chain is built from TRBV5-6 and TRBJ1-6, with a tentative D call TRBD1 (5 bases). Trimming pared 6 bases from V and 6 bases from J, leaving 16 bases between. The CDR3 is 15 amino acids. The germline V gene has CDR1 SGHDT and CDR2 YYEEEE. CDR3: CASNPRRALNSPLHF. In nucleotides, the CDR3 is TGTGCCAGCAACCCACGCAGGGCCCTTAATTCACCCCTCCACTTT. Drawing the rest from reference TRBV5-6 and TRBJ1-6, the complete variable domain is DAGVTQSPTHLIKTRGQQVTLRCSPKSGHDTVSWYQQALGQGPQFIFQYYEEEERQRGNFPDRFSGHQFPNYSSELNVNALLLGDSALYLCASNPRRALNSPLHFGNGTRLTVT.

The chain joins TRBV2 to TRBJ2-5; weak D call: TRBD2 (5 bases). CDR1 is SNHLY, CDR2 FYNNEI, per germline. The CDR3 length is 14 residues. Deletions cut 5 bases from V and 4 bases from J, with 14 bases between. The CDR3 region is CASSRSTGRETQYF. CDR3 DNA sequence: TGTGCCAGCAGTCGCTCGACGGGAAGAGAGACCCAGTACTTC. The full variable domain, with the rest looked up from reference TRBV2 and TRBJ2-5, is EPEVTQTPSHQVTQMGQEVILRCVPISNHLYFYWYRQILGQKVEFLVSFYNNEISEKSEIFDDQFSVERPDGSNFTLKIRSTKLEDSAMYFCASSRSTGRETQYFGPGTRLLVL.

The gene calls are TRBV28 and TRBJ1-1, with D possibly being TRBD1 (6 bases). The CDR3 contains 11 residues. Looked up from germline, CDR1 is MDHEN and CDR2 is SYDVKM. V was clipped by 7 bases and J by 7 bases, with 10 bases between them. In nucleotides, the CDR3 is TGTGCCAGCACTCAACAGGGTGAAGCTTTCTTT. Protein product: CASTQQGEAFF.

DNA of the CDR3: TGTGCCAGCTCACCACCGGGCGCCCGGTGCTACGAGCAGTACTTC. It translates to CASSPPGARCYEQYF. The chain links TRBV18 to TRBJ2-7, with D unclear. Germline CDR1 KGHSH, CDR2 LQKENI. V was clipped by 0 bases and J by 3 bases, with 12 bases between them. The CDR3 loop spans 15 amino acids.

The chain recombines TRBV6-5 with TRBJ2-7; perhaps TRBD2 as D (6 bases). The CDR3 extends over 13 amino acids. V was shortened by 4 bases and J by 3 bases, with 10 bases between the two germline ends. CDR1 is MNHEY, CDR2 SVGAGI, per germline. The CDR3 DNA sequence: TGTGCCAGCAGTTTACCGGGAGTCTACGAGCAGTACTTC. Its translation is CASSLPGVYEQYF.

This clone was seen a few times. The chain employs TRBV6-5 and TRBJ2-4; 7 bases align to TRBD1. The CDR3 consists of 14 residues. Germline-derived CDR1 and CDR2 are MNHEY and SVGAGI. The V gene end was trimmed by 2 bases and the J gene end by 8 bases; junction bases not matched to a gene: 6. In DNA, the CDR3 is TGTGCCAGCAGTTACACGAGGGGGCAGGACATTCAGTACTTC. This sequence encodes CASSYTRGQDIQYF.

The chain recombines TRBV11-3 with TRBJ2-2; a possible D gene is TRBD2 (5 bases). The V and J ends lost 4 bases and 4 bases respectively, with 19 bases between them. Germline-derived CDR1 and CDR2 are SGHNT and YENEEA. The CDR3 is 17 amino acids. The CDR3 DNA follows: TGTGCCAGCAGCTCGTCCGGGGAGAGGGCTGGCACCGGGGAGCTGTTTTTT. This codes for CASSSSGERAGTGELFF.

The chain links TRBV18 to TRBJ2-7, with a tentative D call TRBD1 (6 bases). CDR3 size: 19 residues. Germline-derived CDR1 and CDR2 are KGHSH and LQKENI. V was shortened by 0 bases and J by 0 bases, with 21 bases between the two germline ends. CDR3 region: CASSPPLAARGPHSYEQYF. CDR3 sequence (DNA): TGTGCCAGCTCACCACCTTTGGCCGCCAGGGGACCGCACTCCTACGAGCAGTACTTC.

The chain carries TRBV7-4 and TRBJ1-2; D perhaps matches TRBD1 (6 bases). This CDR3 has 16 amino acids. The germline V and J ends were trimmed by 3 bases and 6 bases, with 20 bases remaining between them. CDR1 and CDR2 from the germline V gene are SGHVT and SQSDAQ. The CDR3 sequence is CASSFRGLEVVDGYTF. For the CDR3, the DNA is TGTGCCAGCAGCTTTAGGGGGTTGGAGGTCGTGGATGGCTACACCTTC.

The chain has TRBV7-2 and TRBJ1-2, with D perhaps TRBD1 (5 bases). Germline V CDR1 and CDR2: SGHTA, FQGNSA. With 2 bases removed from V and 4 bases from J, the gap between germline ends came to 14 bases. The CDR3 is 15 amino acids. CDR3 loop: CASSLMRDGSYGYTF. The CDR3 nucleotides read TGTGCCAGCAGCTTAATGCGGGACGGGAGCTATGGCTACACCTTC.

The genes are TRBV5-1 and TRBJ2-5; 7 bases line up with TRBD1. TRBJ2-7 explains the end of the DNA better; the J call may be wrong. The germline CDR1 and CDR2 sequences are SGHRS and YFSETQ. The CDR3 is made up of 16 amino acids. The CDR3 nucleotides are TGCGCCAGCAGCGGTGGAACCGGGACAGATTCCAACGAGCAGTACTTC. It is translated as CASSGGTGTDSNEQYF.

This clone was counted only a few times. The chain employs TRBV5-6 and TRBJ1-1; D not resolved. CDR3 length: 14 residues. V lost 4 bases and J lost 4, with 14 bases in between. Per germline, CDR1 SGHDT and CDR2 YYEEEE. CDR3 amino acids: CASSGRRIFTEAFF. The CDR3 DNA follows: TGTGCCAGCAGCGGACGGAGGATATTCACTGAAGCTTTCTTT.

The rearrangement joins TRBV2 to TRBJ1-1, with 8 bases lining up with TRBD1. V gave up 6 bases and J gave up 6 bases; unmatched junction bases: 9. This CDR3 region has 14 residues. The germline V gene encodes CDR1 SNHLY and CDR2 FYNNEI. CDR3 sequence reads: CASRANRGVSEAFF. The CDR3 nucleotides are TGTGCCAGCAGGGCAAACAGGGGGGTCTCTGAAGCTTTCTTT. The variable domain in full, completed from reference TRBV2 and TRBJ1-1, reads EPEVTQTPSHQVTQMGQEVILRCVPISNHLYFYWYRQILGQKVEFLVSFYNNEISEKSEIFDDQFSVERPDGSNFTLKIRSTKLEDSAMYFCASRANRGVSEAFFGQGTRLTVV.

The chain carries TRBV18 and TRBJ1-6, with 11 bases lining up with TRBD1. In germline, CDR1 is KGHSH, CDR2 LQKENI. The J segment lost 9 bases and the V segment lost 2 bases, leaving 3 bases of the junction unmatched. The CDR3 sequence is 15 residues long. The CDR3 nucleotides read TGTGCCAGCTCACCATTCGGGACAGGGGGTTCACCCCTCCACTTT. Protein sequence: CASSPFGTGGSPLHF.

This clone occurred a few times. DNA for the CDR3: TGTGCCAGCAGTGAATTGCGGTTAGATGAAAAACTGTTTTTT. This translates into CASSELRLDEKLFF. The rearrangement joins TRBV25-1 to TRBJ1-4; the D is unclear. Germline V gene sequence: CDR1 MGHDK, CDR2 SYGVNS. Trimming cost V 1 base and J 6 bases, with 9 bases left between them. CDR3 length: 14 amino acids.

CDR3 in DNA: TGTGCCAGTAGTATGGCAGGCAGCTATGGCTACACCTTC. It codes for CASSMAGSYGYTF. This chain uses TRBV19 with TRBJ1-2; unclear D gene. From germline, CDR1 is LNHDA and CDR2 SQIVND (reference sequence). The germline V and J ends were trimmed by 3 bases and 4 bases, with 9 bases remaining between them. The length of the CDR3 is 13 residues.

The chain couples TRBV5-6 to TRBJ2-7; maybe TRBD1 (6 bases). Germline values: CDR1 SGHDT, CDR2 YYEEEE. V was shortened by 4 bases and J by 2 bases, with 28 bases between the two germline ends. The CDR3 runs to 19 residues. The CDR3 DNA is TGTGCCAGCAGCCCAAGACAGGTGAGAGAGGGACGGACCCCCTACGAGCAGTACTTC. The encoded protein is CASSPRQVREGRTPYEQYF.

The rearrangement uses TRBV30 and TRBJ1-1; TRBD1 matches at 7 bases. CDR1 and CDR2 (germline): GTSNPN, SVGIG (reference sequence). The CDR3 sequence is 16 residues long. J was trimmed by 1 base and V by 3 bases; bases with no gene match: 11. The CDR3 loop reads CAWSAHSDRPNTEAFF. The CDR3 DNA sequence: TGTGCCTGGAGCGCACATTCGGACAGGCCGAACACTGAAGCTTTCTTT.

The chain couples TRBV4-1 to TRBJ2-7, with 10 bases lining up with TRBD1. Looked up from germline, CDR1 is MGHRA and CDR2 is YSYEKL. CDR3 length: 15 residues. The J segment lost 6 bases and the V segment lost 4 bases, leaving 9 bases of the junction unmatched. Here the CDR3 reads CASSRRDRDRGEQYF. The CDR3 nucleotides are TGCGCCAGCAGCCGGCGAGACCGGGACAGGGGCGAGCAGTACTTC.

V usage is TRBV6-1 and J usage is TRBJ1-6, with D maybe TRBD1 (6 bases). This CDR3 comprises 13 residues. The germline V gene has CDR1 MNHNS and CDR2 SASEGT. Trimming took 7 bases from V and 7 from J, leaving 11 bases between them. In DNA, the CDR3 is TGTGCCAGCATAAGGGGGTTCAATTCACCCCTCCACTTT. This translates into CASIRGFNSPLHF.